This T cell receptor beta chain originates from a study of T-cell memory formation after mild COVID-19. As to this clonotype: Its specificity is unknown.

General study findings and limits: Shrinking CD4+ clones were chiefly CM and EM; CD8+ ones were chiefly EMRA. A second wave expanding day 15 to 37 was CD4+-biased; contracting clones were balanced. The appearance of some responding clones in pre-infection memory suggested that cross-reactive memory joined. Confirmation of SARS-CoV-2 specificity was lacking for second-wave clones peaking day 37.

One entry per CDR3 protein results from TCRdb running MiXCR on the 5' RACE reads. The sample holds more than 250,000 distinct CDR3 sequences, about 16% seen once. The CDR3 runs to 14 residues. The V gene's germline CDR1 is MGHDK and CDR2 SYGVNS. V shed 2 bases and J 8 bases; nucleotides not matched to a gene: 5. The chain uses TRBV25-1 and TRBJ1-4; 7 bases agree with TRBD1. The material sequenced was PBMCs or a T cell subset sorted from them (not recorded which). This TCR was recovered from a man between 18 and 29 years old who had mild COVID-19 (a few samples of this study predate the infection). Cell type and time point are not known. CDR3 region: CASSEKRDREKLFF. Written as DNA, the CDR3 is TGTGCCAGCAGTGAAAAACGGGACAGAGAAAAACTGTTTTTT.